This passage covers 22 T cell receptor beta chains from one sample sequenced in a study of T cells in Graves' hyperthyroidism and ophthalmopathy. Researchers amplified the TCR beta CDR3 regions from RNA transcripts. The primer set for the first-round RT-PCR of the TCR CDR3 was HTBI. TCRdb independently ran MiXCR on the multiplex PCR reads; one entry per CDR3 protein. The sample records about 680,000 distinct CDR3 sequences, around 40% being singletons. The sample comprised blood. These receptors all come from a middle-aged woman with Graves' hyperthyroidism.

At least ten counts were recorded for this clonotype. V gene TRBV24-1 combines with J gene TRBJ1-5; D gene uncertain. CDR1 and CDR2 from the germline V gene are KGHDR and SFDVKD. CDR3 length: 13 amino acids. V was clipped by 5 bases and J by 5 bases, with 9 bases between them. CDR3 in DNA: TGTGCCACCAGTGGAGGCCAATATCAGCCCCAGCATTTT. This translates into CATSGGQYQPQHF.

In this sample, this clonotype turned up a few times. This chain links TRBV20-1 with TRBJ2-7; D gene uncertain. CDR3 length: 15 residues. Germline loops: CDR1 DFQATT, CDR2 SNEGSKA (reference sequence). Trimming cost V 7 bases and J 0 bases, with 19 bases left between them. This CDR3 is CSVTNGRASSYEQYF. In DNA form, the CDR3 reads TGCAGTGTAACTAACGGCCGGGCAAGCTCCTACGAGCAGTACTTC.

In its sample, this clonotype was seen a few times. The chain couples TRBV4-3 to TRBJ1-4; 9 bases line up with TRBD1. Germline loops: CDR1 LGHNA, CDR2 YSLEER. CDR3 size: 16 residues. V was pared by 2 bases and J by 8 bases, with 9 bases of the junction left unmatched. The CDR3 sequence: CASSQPPGQGGEKLFF. DNA for the CDR3: TGCGCCAGCAGCCAACCTCCGGGACAGGGTGGGGAAAAACTGTTTTTT.

This clonotype came up many times. The chain links TRBV7-8 to TRBJ2-5, with TRBD2 matching 13 bases. Losses at the gene ends were 5 bases for V and 6 bases for J; bases not matched to a gene: 3. Per the germline V gene, CDR1 is SGHVS and CDR2 is FQNEAQ. The CDR3 loop spans 14 amino acids. CDR3 bases: TGTGCCAGCAGCCAACTAGCGGGGGGGAAGACCCAGTACTTC. As protein: CASSQLAGGKTQYF.

This clonotype turned up a few times. This rearrangement joins TRBV2 to TRBJ2-6; TRBD1 is a possible D gene (6 bases). The ends were cut back, 4 bases at V and 4 bases at J, with 14 bases in the middle. CDR3 length equals 16 residues. Germline assignment: CDR1 SNHLY and CDR2 FYNNEI. CDR3 bases: TGTGCCAGCAGTGGTTTAGGGGGACCAGGGGCCAACGTCCTGACTTTC. It codes for CASSGLGGPGANVLTF.

This chain uses TRBV15 with TRBJ1-2; perhaps TRBD1 as D (5 bases). The V gene lost 3 bases and the J gene lost 8 bases, with 16 bases spanning the gap. The CDR3 spans 14 residues. Germline V lookup: CDR1 LNHNV, CDR2 YYDKDF (reference sequence). The CDR3 coding sequence is TGTGCCACCAGCAGTGATGGGACGGCCCAGGGCTACACCTTC. Protein: CATSSDGTAQGYTF. The variable domain in full, completed from reference TRBV15 and TRBJ1-2, reads DAMVIQNPRYQVTQFGKPVTLSCSQTLNHNVMYWYQQKSSQAPKLLFHYYDKDFNNEADTPDNFQSRRPNTSFCFLDIRSPGLGDTAMYLCATSSDGTAQGYTFGSGTRLTVV.

V and J are TRBV6-1 and TRBJ2-6; D might be TRBD1 (7 bases). CDR3 length equals 11 residues. Germline-derived CDR1 and CDR2 are MNHNS and SASEGT. V lost 10 bases to trimming and J lost 13 bases, with 14 bases between them. CDR3 protein: CATRAGQVLTF. CDR3 nucleotide sequence: TGTGCCACCCGCGCGGGACAGGTCCTGACTTTC.

This chain links TRBV12-3 or TRBV12-4 with TRBJ1-1; possibly TRBD1 for D (6 bases). Trimming took 4 bases from V and 0 from J, leaving 21 bases between them. This CDR3 region has 18 residues. CDR3 amino acids: CASSYSSAGAYMNTEAFF. The CDR3 nucleotides are TGTGCCAGCAGTTACTCATCGGCAGGGGCCTATATGAACACTGAAGCTTTCTTT.

Ten or more counts support this clonotype. V is TRBV7-2 and J is TRBJ1-5, with a possible D match to TRBD1 (6 bases). V was trimmed by 3 bases and J by 4 bases, leaving 13 bases between them. This CDR3 region has 15 residues. In germline, CDR1 is SGHTA, CDR2 FQGNSA. The CDR3 loop is CASSLSQGINQPQHF. As DNA, the CDR3 is TGTGCCAGCAGCTTGTCCCAGGGGATAAATCAGCCCCAGCATTTT.

The chain links TRBV6-5 to TRBJ2-7, with 7 positions matching TRBD2. The CDR3 is made up of 13 amino acids. The germline gives CDR1 MNHEY, CDR2 SVGAGI. V trimming: 7 bases; J trimming: 5 bases; junction bases outside the gene matches: 8. The CDR3 loop is CASTSGMSNEQYF. For the CDR3, the DNA is TGTGCCAGCACCAGCGGGATGTCAAACGAGCAGTACTTC.

This clonotype was seen many times. V is TRBV10-2 and J is TRBJ1-6; D unclear. V gave up 1 base and J gave up 7 bases, with 8 bases separating them. The CDR3 totals 14 residues. Germline CDR1 WSHSY, CDR2 SAAADI. The CDR3 DNA is TGCGCCAGCAGTGAGTTACCGCTCAATTCACCCCTCCACTTT. This gives the protein CASSELPLNSPLHF.

This clonotype was counted between two and nine times. The rearrangement joins TRBV6-5 to TRBJ2-2, with unresolved D. Germline V CDR1 and CDR2: MNHEY, SVGAGI. Trimming shortened V by 1 base and J by 0 bases, and 9 bases separated the two germline ends. The CDR3 contains 16 residues. CDR3 region: CASSYFPVTNTGELFF. The CDR3 DNA sequence: TGTGCCAGCAGTTACTTCCCGGTTACGAACACCGGGGAGCTGTTTTTT.

The chain employs TRBV15 and TRBJ2-7, with 9 bases identical to TRBD1. CDR3 length equals 14 residues. From germline, CDR1 is LNHNV and CDR2 YYDKDF (reference sequence). The J segment lost 7 bases and the V segment lost 3 bases, leaving 7 bases of the junction unmatched. The CDR3 nucleotides read TGTGCCACCAGCAGCCGGGACAGGGCCCGGGAGCAGTACTTC. Translated, it gives CATSSRDRAREQYF.

This clonotype was seen a few times. The V and J genes are TRBV12-3 or TRBV12-4 and TRBJ2-5; TRBD2 is a possible D gene (5 bases). This CDR3 is built from 14 residues. Trimming pared 4 bases from V and 5 bases from J, leaving 14 bases between. For the CDR3, the DNA is TGTGCCAGCAGTTCTACTAGGGATCTGGAGACCCAGTACTTC. Residues: CASSSTRDLETQYF.

In this sample, this clonotype turned up once. This sequence joins TRBV4-3 and TRBJ2-5; 13 bases align to TRBD2. With V trimmed by 6 bases and J by 1 base, 11 bases remained unmatched. Germline V gene data show CDR1 as LGHNA and CDR2 as YSLEER. This CDR3 spans 18 amino acids. The CDR3 nucleotides are TGCGCCAGCAGGAAAACTAGCGGGAGGGCCGGTCCCCAAGAGACCCAGTACTTC. Translated, it gives CASRKTSGRAGPQETQYF.

The rearrangement uses TRBV4-2 and TRBJ2-6; D may match TRBD1 or TRBD2 (6 bases each). V lost 5 bases, J lost 0 bases, and 17 bases lay in between. Germline loops: CDR1 LGHNA, CDR2 YNFKEQ. This CDR3 has 18 amino acids. As DNA, the CDR3 is TGTGCCAGCAGCAGGGAGAGGGGGGTGTTCTCTGGGGCCAACGTCCTGACTTTC. The encoded protein is CASSRERGVFSGANVLTF.

The rearrangement joins TRBV25-1 to TRBJ2-7; D tentatively reads TRBD1 or TRBD2 (5 bases each). The CDR3 length is 12 residues. Germline CDR1 and CDR2: MGHDK and SYGVNS. V lost 6 bases to trimming and J lost 2 bases, with 8 bases between them. CDR3: CASSGATYEQYF. The CDR3 nucleotides read TGTGCCAGCAGCGGGGCTACCTACGAGCAGTACTTC.

This clonotype has a handful of counts. The V gene is TRBV29-1, the J gene TRBJ1-5; D gene ambiguous. Trimming took 3 bases from V and 3 from J, leaving 0 bases between them. CDR1 is SQVTM, CDR2 ANQGSEA, per germline. This CDR3 contains 10 residues. DNA of the CDR3: TGCAGCGTTGACAATCAGCCCCAGCATTTT. Encoded protein: CSVDNQPQHF.

This clonotype was detected only a few times. This chain links TRBV2 with TRBJ2-7; 7 bases align to TRBD1. The CDR3 runs to 13 residues. V lost 10 bases to trimming and J lost 5 bases; unmatched junction nucleotides: 11. Germline CDR1 reads SNHLY; CDR2 reads FYNNEI. The CDR3: CATVRQGPDEQYF. For the CDR3, the DNA is TGTGCCACCGTTAGACAGGGTCCCGACGAGCAGTACTTC.

This clonotype was seen at least ten times. This chain uses TRBV29-1 with TRBJ1-2, with TRBD1 matching 10 bases. Germline CDR1 is SQVTM and CDR2 is ANQGSEA. The length of the CDR3 is 13 residues. V dropped 6 bases and J dropped 7; count of bases not matched to a gene: 8. CDR3 nucleotides: TGCAGCGTCACCGGGACAGGGGATAGTGGCTACACCTTC. Encoded protein: CSVTGTGDSGYTF. Filled out from reference TRBV29-1 and TRBJ1-2, the complete variable domain reads SAVISQKPSRDICQRGTSLTIQCQVDSQVTMMFWYRQQPGQSLTLIATANQGSEATYESGFVIDKFPISRPNLTFSTLTVSNMSPEDSSIYLCSVTGTGDSGYTFGSGTRLTVV.

V gene TRBV6-5 combines with J gene TRBJ1-5, with D hard to call. Germline values: CDR1 MNHEY, CDR2 SVGAGI. The CDR3 is 16 amino acids. The V end was cut by 2 bases, the J end by 0 bases, with 11 bases between. The CDR3 DNA reads TGTGCCAGCAGTTACCGAAGCCTATATAGCAATCAGCCCCAGCATTTT. Amino acids: CASSYRSLYSNQPQHF.

This clonotype occurred a few times. This chain connects TRBV20-1 to TRBJ2-5; D might be TRBD1 (5 bases). V lost 7 bases, J lost 2 bases, and 17 bases lay in between. The germline V gene encodes CDR1 DFQATT and CDR2 SNEGSKA (reference sequence). CDR3 length equals 14 residues. In DNA, the CDR3 is TGCAGTGTGGAAATGACAGAGCCTCAAGAGACCCAGTACTTC. This gives the protein CSVEMTEPQETQYF.